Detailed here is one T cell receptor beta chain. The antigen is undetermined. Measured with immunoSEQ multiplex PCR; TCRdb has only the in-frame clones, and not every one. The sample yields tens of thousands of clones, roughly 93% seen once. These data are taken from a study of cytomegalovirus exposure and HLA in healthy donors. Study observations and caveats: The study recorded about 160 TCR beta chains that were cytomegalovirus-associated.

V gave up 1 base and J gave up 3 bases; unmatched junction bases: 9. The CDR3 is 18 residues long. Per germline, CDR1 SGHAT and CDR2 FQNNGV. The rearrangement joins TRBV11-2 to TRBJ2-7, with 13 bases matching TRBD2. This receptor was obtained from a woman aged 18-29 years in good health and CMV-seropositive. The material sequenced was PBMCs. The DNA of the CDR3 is TGTGCCAGCAGCTTAGGGACTAGCGGGAGCCCCCGTCTCTACGAGCAGTACTTC. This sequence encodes CASSLGTSGSPRLYEQYF.